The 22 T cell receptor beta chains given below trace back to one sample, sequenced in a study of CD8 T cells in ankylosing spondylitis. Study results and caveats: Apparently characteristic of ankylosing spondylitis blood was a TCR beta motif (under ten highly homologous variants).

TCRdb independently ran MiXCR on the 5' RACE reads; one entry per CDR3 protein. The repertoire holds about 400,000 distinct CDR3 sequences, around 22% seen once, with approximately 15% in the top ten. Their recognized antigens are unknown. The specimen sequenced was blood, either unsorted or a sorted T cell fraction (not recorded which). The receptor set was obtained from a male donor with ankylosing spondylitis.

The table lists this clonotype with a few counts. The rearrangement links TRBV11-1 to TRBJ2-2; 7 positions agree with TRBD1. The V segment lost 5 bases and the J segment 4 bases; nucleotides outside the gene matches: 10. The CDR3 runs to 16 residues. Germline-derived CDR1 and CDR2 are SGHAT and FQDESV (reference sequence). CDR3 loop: CASSHFQGDGTGELFF. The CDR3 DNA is TGTGCCAGCAGCCATTTCCAGGGGGATGGCACCGGGGAGCTGTTTTTT. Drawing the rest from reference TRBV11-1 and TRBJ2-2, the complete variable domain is EAEVAQSPRYKITEKSQAVAFWCDPISGHATLYWYRQILGQGPELLVQFQDESVVDDSQLPKDRFSAERLKGVDSTLKIQPAELGDSAMYLCASSHFQGDGTGELFFGEGSRLTVL.

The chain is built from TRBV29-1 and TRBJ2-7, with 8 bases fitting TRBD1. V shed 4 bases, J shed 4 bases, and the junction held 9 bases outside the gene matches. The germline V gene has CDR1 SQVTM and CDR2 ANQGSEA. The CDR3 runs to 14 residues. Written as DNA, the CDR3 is TGCAGCGTTGCTGGCACAGGGGGACTGTACGAGCAGTACTTC. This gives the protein CSVAGTGGLYEQYF.

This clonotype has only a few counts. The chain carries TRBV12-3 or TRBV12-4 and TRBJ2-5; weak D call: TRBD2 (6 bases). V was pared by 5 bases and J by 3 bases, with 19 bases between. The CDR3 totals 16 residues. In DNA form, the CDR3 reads TGTGCCAGCAGTCAGTACCGGGGACCGGGGGAAGAGACCCAGTACTTC. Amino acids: CASSQYRGPGEETQYF.

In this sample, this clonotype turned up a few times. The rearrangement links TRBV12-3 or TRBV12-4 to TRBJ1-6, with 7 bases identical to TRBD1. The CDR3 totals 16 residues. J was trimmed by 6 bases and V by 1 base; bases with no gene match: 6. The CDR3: CASSLGQGVGNSPLHF. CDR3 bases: TGTGCCAGCAGTTTAGGGCAGGGGGTTGGTAATTCACCCCTCCACTTT.

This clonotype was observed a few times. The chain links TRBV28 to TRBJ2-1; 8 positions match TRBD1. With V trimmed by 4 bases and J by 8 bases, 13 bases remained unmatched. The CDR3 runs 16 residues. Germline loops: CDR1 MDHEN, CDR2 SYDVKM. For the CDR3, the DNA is TGTGCCAGCAGTTCCATACAGGGGGGCGTTTCTTATGAGCAGTTCTTC. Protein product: CASSSIQGGVSYEQFF.

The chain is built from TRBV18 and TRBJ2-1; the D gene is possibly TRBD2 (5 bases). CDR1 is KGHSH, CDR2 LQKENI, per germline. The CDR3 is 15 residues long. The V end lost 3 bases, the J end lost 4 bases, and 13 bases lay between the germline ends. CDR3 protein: CASSPASRGYNEQFF. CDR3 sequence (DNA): TGTGCCAGCTCACCGGCCTCACGGGGTTACAATGAGCAGTTCTTC.

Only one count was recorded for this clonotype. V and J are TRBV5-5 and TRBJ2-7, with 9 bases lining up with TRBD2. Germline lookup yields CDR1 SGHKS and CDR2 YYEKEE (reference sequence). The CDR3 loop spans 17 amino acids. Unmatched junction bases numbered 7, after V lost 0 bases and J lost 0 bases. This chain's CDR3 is CASSLEPGLASSYEQYF. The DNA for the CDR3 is TGTGCCAGCAGCTTGGAGCCCGGACTAGCGAGCTCCTACGAGCAGTACTTC.

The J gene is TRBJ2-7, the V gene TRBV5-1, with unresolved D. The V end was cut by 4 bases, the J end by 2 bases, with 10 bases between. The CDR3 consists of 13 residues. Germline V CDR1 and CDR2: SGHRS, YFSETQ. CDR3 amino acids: CASSRRVAYEQYF. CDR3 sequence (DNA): TGCGCCAGCAGCAGAAGGGTTGCCTACGAGCAGTACTTC.

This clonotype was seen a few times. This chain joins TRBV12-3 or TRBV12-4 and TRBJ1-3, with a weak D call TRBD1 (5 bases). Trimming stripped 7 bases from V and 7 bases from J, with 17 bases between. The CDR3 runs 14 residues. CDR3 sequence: CASTPLPEGNTIYF. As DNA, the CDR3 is TGTGCCAGCACTCCACTCCCCGAGGGGAACACCATATATTTT.

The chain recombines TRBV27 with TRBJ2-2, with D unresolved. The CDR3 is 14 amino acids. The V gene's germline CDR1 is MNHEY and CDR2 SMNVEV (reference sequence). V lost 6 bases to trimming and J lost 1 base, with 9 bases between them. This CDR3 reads CASRVLLNTGELFF. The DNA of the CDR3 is TGTGCCAGCAGGGTGCTGTTGAACACCGGGGAGCTGTTTTTT.

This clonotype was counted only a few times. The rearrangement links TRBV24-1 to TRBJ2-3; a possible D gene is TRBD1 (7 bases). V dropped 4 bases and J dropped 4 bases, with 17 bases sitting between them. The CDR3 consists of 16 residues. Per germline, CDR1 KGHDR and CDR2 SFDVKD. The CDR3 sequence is CATSEGGTEPPDTQYF. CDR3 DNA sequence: TGTGCCACCAGTGAAGGCGGGACAGAACCACCAGATACGCAGTATTTT.

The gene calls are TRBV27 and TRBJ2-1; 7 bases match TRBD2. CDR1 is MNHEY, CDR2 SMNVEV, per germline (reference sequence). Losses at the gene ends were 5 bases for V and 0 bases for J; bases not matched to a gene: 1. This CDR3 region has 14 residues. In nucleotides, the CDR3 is TGTGCCAGCAGTAGGGACTACTCCTACAATGAGCAGTTCTTC. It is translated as CASSRDYSYNEQFF.

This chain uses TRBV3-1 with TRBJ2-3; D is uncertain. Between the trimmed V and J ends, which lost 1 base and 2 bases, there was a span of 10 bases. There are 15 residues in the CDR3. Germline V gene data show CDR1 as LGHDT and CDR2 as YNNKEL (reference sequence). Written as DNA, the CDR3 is TGTGCCAGCAGCCAAGCTGTCCCCCTCACAGATACGCAGTATTTT. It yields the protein CASSQAVPLTDTQYF.

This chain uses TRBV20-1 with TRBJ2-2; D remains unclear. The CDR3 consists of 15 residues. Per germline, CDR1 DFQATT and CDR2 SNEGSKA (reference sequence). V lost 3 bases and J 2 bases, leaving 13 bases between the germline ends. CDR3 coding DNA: TGCAGTGCTAGTCATGGCAGCTTAAACACCGGGGAGCTGTTTTTT. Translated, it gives CSASHGSLNTGELFF.

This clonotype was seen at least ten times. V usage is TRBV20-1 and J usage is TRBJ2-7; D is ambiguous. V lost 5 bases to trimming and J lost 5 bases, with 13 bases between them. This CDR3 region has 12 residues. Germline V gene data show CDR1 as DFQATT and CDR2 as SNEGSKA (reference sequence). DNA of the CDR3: TGCAGTGCTCACTCAGTACAAAACGAGCAGTACTTC. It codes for CSAHSVQNEQYF.

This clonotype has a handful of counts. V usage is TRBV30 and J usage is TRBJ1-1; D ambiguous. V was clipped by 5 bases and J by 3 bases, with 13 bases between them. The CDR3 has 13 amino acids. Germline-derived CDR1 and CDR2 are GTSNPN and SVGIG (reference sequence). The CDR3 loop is CAWAPDLDTEAFF. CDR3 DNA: TGTGCCTGGGCGCCAGACCTGGACACTGAAGCTTTCTTT.

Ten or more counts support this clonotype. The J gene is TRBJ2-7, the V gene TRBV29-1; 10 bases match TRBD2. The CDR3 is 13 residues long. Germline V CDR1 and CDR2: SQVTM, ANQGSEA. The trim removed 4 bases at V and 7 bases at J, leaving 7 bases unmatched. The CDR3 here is CSVAPSGSGEQYF. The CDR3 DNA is TGCAGCGTTGCCCCTAGCGGGAGCGGTGAGCAGTACTTC.

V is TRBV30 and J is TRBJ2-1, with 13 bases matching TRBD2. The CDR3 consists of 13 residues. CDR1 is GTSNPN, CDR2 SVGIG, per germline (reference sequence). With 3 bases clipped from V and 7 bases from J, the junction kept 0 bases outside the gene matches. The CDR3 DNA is TGTGCCTGGAGGACTAGCGGGAGGAATGAGCAGTTCTTC. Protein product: CAWRTSGRNEQFF.

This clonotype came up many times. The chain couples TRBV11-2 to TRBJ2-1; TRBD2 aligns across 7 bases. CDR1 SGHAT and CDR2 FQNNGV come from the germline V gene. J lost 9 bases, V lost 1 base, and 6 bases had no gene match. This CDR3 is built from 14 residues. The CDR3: CASSLVSLATEQFF. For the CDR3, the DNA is TGTGCCAGCAGCTTAGTTTCACTAGCGACTGAGCAGTTCTTC.

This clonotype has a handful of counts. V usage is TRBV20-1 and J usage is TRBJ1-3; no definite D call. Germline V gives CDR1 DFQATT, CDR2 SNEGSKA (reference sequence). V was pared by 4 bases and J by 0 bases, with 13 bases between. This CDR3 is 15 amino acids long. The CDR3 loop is CSATHRARSGNTIYF. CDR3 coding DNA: TGCAGTGCTACCCACCGGGCTCGCTCTGGAAACACCATATATTTT.

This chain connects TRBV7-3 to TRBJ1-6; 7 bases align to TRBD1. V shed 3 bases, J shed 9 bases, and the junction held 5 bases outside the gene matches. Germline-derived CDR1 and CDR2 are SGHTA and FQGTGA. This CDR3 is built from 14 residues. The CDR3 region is CASSLNRGSSPLHF. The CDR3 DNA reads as TGTGCCAGCAGCTTGAACAGGGGATCTTCACCCCTCCACTTT.

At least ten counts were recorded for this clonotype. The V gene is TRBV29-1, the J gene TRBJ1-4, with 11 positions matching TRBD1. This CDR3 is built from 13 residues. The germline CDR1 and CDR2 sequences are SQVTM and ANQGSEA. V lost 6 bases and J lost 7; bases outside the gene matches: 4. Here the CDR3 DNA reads TGCAGCGTCGGACAGGGGGCAGGTGAAAAACTGTTTTTT. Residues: CSVGQGAGEKLFF.